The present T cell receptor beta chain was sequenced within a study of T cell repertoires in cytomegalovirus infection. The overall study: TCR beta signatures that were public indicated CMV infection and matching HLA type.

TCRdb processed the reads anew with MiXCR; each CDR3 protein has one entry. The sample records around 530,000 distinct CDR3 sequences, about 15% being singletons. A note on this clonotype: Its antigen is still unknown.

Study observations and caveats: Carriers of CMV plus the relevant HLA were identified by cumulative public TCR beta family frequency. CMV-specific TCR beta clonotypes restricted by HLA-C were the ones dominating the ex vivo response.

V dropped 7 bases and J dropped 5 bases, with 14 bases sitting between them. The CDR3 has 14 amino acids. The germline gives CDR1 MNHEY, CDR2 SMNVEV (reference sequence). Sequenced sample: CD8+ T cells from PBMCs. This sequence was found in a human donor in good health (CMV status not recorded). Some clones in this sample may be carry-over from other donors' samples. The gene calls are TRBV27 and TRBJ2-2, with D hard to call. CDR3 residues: CASMKGGWTGELFF. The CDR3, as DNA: TGTGCCAGCATGAAGGGTGGGTGGACCGGGGAGCTGTTTTTT.